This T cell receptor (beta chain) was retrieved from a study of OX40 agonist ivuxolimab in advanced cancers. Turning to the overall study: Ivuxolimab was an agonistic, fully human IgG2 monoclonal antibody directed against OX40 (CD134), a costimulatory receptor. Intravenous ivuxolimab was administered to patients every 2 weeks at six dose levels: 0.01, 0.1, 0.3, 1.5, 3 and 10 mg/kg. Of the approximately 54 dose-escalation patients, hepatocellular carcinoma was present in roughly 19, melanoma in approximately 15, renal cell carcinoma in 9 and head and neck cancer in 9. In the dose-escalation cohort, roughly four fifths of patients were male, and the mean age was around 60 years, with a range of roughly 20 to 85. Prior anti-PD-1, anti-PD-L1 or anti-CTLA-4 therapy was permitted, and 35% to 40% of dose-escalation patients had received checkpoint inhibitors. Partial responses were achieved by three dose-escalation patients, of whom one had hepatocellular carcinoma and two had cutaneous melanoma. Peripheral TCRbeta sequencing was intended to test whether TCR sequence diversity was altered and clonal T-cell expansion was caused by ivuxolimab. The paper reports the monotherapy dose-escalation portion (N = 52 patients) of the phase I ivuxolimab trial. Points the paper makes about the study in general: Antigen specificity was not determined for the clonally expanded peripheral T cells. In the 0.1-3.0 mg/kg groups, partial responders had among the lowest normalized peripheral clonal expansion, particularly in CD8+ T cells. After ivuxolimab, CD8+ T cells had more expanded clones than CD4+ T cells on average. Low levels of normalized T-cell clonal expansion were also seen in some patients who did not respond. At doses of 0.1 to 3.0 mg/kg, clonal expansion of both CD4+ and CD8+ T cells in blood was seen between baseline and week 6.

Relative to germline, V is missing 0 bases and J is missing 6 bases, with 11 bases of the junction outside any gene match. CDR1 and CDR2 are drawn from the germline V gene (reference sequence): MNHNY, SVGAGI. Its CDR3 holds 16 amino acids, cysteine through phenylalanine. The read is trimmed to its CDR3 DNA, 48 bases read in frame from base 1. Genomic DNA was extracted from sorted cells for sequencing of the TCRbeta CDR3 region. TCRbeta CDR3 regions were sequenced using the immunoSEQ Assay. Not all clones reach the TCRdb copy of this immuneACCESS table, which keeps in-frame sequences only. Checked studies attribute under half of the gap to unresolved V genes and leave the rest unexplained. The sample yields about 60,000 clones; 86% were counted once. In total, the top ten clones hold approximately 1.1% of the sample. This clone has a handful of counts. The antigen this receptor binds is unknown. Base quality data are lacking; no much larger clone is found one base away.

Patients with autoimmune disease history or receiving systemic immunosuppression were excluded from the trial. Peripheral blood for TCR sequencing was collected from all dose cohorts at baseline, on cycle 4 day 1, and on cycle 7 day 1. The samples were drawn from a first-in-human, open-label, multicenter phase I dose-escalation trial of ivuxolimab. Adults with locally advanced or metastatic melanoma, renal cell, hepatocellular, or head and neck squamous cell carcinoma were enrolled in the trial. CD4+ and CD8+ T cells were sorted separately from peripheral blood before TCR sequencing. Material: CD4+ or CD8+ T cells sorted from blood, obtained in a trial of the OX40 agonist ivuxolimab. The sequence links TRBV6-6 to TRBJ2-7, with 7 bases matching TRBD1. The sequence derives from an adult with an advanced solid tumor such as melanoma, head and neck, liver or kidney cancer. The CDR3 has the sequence CASSYSLGQPGSEQYF. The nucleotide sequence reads TGTGCCAGCAGTTACTCCCTGGGACAGCCCGGCTCCGAGCAGTACTTC.